Each of the 10 T cell receptor beta chains below was sequenced from the same sample in a study of patients and donors after allogeneic stem cell transplantation. TCRdb ran MiXCR on the RT-PCR reads and lists one entry per CDR3 protein. Here the sample spans around 200,000 distinct CDR3 sequences, around 40% being singletons. The sequenced material came from blood, either unsorted or a sorted T cell fraction (not recorded which). The source is a human donor who was either an allogeneic HSCT recipient or a stem cell or donor lymphocyte infusion donor (not recorded which). It is not recorded whose cells these are; they may come from a transplant donor.

This clonotype was seen a few times. The chain is built from TRBV12-3 or TRBV12-4 and TRBJ2-1; D may correspond to TRBD1 or TRBD2 (5 bases each). V shed 0 bases and J shed 2 bases, with 8 bases lying between them. The CDR3 loop spans 15 amino acids. The CDR3 DNA follows: TGTGCCAGCAGTTTAGCGGGGGAAACCTACAATGAGCAGTTCTTC. Its protein product is CASSLAGETYNEQFF.

For the CDR3, the DNA is TGTGCCAGCAGCAAGGGCCATCAGCCCCAGCATTTT. The encoded protein is CASSKGHQPQHF. V usage is TRBV5-6 and J usage is TRBJ1-5; D is unresolved. This CDR3 comprises 12 residues. V lost 4 bases and J lost 5, with 7 bases in between. Germline V lookup: CDR1 SGHDT, CDR2 YYEEEE.

This chain uses TRBV2 with TRBJ1-5; unclear D gene. With 6 bases removed from V and 3 bases from J, the gap between germline ends came to 12 bases. The germline CDR1 and CDR2 sequences are SNHLY and FYNNEI. The CDR3 runs to 14 residues. In DNA form, the CDR3 reads TGTGCCAGCAGCCTCAGCCTGTTCAATCAGCCCCAGCATTTT. It translates to CASSLSLFNQPQHF.

This clonotype is a singleton in its sample. The rearrangement joins TRBV9 to TRBJ2-1; possibly TRBD2 for D (6 bases). The CDR3 has 19 amino acids. The germline V gene encodes CDR1 SGDLS and CDR2 YYNGEE. V was shortened by 1 base and J by 9 bases, with 29 bases between the two germline ends. This CDR3 is CASSVSPRDSKGRDAEQFF. The CDR3 bases are TGTGCCAGCAGCGTATCCCCCCGGGACTCCAAAGGGCGGGATGCTGAGCAGTTCTTC.

The V gene is TRBV20-1, the J gene TRBJ2-2; perhaps TRBD2 as D (5 bases). The CDR3 consists of 14 residues. V was shortened by 3 bases and J by 1 base, with 9 bases between the two germline ends. From germline, CDR1 is DFQATT and CDR2 SNEGSKA (reference sequence). The CDR3 DNA reads TGCAGTGCTAGTAGCGAGCGGAACACCGGGGAGCTGTTTTTT. This translates into CSASSERNTGELFF.

This clonotype has at least ten counts. The chain joins TRBV29-1 to TRBJ1-5; 8 bases line up with TRBD1. Germline V lookup: CDR1 SQVTM, CDR2 ANQGSEA. The CDR3 consists of 12 residues. V trimming: 6 bases; J trimming: 2 bases; junction bases outside the gene matches: 0. CDR3 protein: CSVGQGNQPQHF. Written as DNA, the CDR3 is TGCAGCGTGGGACAGGGCAATCAGCCCCAGCATTTT. Looking up the rest from reference TRBV29-1 and TRBJ1-5 gives the full variable domain: SAVISQKPSRDICQRGTSLTIQCQVDSQVTMMFWYRQQPGQSLTLIATANQGSEATYESGFVIDKFPISRPNLTFSTLTVSNMSPEDSSIYLCSVGQGNQPQHFGDGTRLSIL.

The chain carries TRBV4-1 and TRBJ2-7; D is ambiguous. Trimming left V 2 bases short and J 3 bases short, with 11 bases between. Germline V lookup: CDR1 MGHRA, CDR2 YSYEKL. There are 14 residues in the CDR3. CDR3 protein: CASSQPQPGYEQYF. The DNA of the CDR3 is TGCGCCAGCAGCCAACCACAACCGGGCTACGAGCAGTACTTC.

V usage is TRBV12-3 or TRBV12-4 and J usage is TRBJ2-3, with 8 bases aligning to TRBD2. This CDR3 contains 14 residues. The V and J ends lost 3 bases and 3 bases, in that order; junction bases with no gene match: 2. In nucleotides, the CDR3 is TGTGCCAGCAGTTTGACTAGCGCAACAGATACGCAGTATTTT. Translation gives CASSLTSATDTQYF.

This clonotype came up a few times. The chain uses TRBV28 and TRBJ1-4; D possibly corresponds to TRBD1 (5 bases). The CDR3 loop spans 16 amino acids. Looked up from germline, CDR1 is MDHEN and CDR2 is SYDVKM. With 4 bases removed from V and 4 bases from J, the gap between germline ends came to 16 bases. This CDR3 is CASSSGERDYNEKLFF. CDR3 in DNA: TGTGCCAGCAGTTCCGGCGAGCGGGACTATAATGAAAAACTGTTTTTT.

This clonotype occurred once. The genes are TRBV24-1 and TRBJ1-1; 9 bases agree with TRBD1. The CDR3 loop spans 15 amino acids. Germline CDR1 and CDR2: KGHDR and SFDVKD. The ends lost 5 bases at V and 9 bases at J; junction bases unmatched: 12. The CDR3 is CATSAPGQGQNQAFF. The CDR3 nucleotides are TGTGCCACCAGTGCCCCGGGACAGGGTCAAAACCAAGCTTTCTTT.